This TCR beta chain was retrieved from a study of cytomegalovirus exposure and HLA in healthy donors (dated by TCRdb to the late 2010s). Some background on the complete study: An earlier analysis of several hundred of the donors reported 250 to 350 Gb of sequence data and around 110 million unique TCR beta sequences from 150 million to 200 million T cells. Every discovery cohort repertoire had been produced on one sequencing platform. The study aimed to test whether cataloging public T cell receptors could reveal signatures of past pathogen exposure. An earlier analysis of around 540 of the donors applied high-throughput TCR beta sequencing to assess whether each TCR beta V gene segment acted as functional or pseudogenic. The study profiled the T cell repertoires of 500 to 800 subjects by immunosequencing and related them to cytomegalovirus serostatus. Along with the approximately 650-subject first cohort, a separate validation cohort of over a hundred different subjects was used. Typing coverage differed by locus: A, B, C, DRB1 and DQB1 were typed in about 620-640 donors, DQA1 in roughly 500, DPA1 in over 600, and DPB1 in roughly 470. Of the 398 genotyped donors, approximately 83% fell in the genetic ancestry cluster associated with self-reported Caucasian donors. A later analysis re-examined previously published TCR beta repertoires from 610 or so donors and added high-resolution HLA genotyping to investigate patterns of TCR occurrence. A later genetic analysis used genome-wide SNP genotypes for about 60% of the roughly 670 donors, treating that subset as a discovery cohort. An early release covering more than 500 HLA-typed donors comprised roughly 300 gigabases of sequencing data and tens of millions of unique TCR sequences. Rather than drawing on any new phenotypic data, the later analysis identified candidate immune exposures from TCR beta sequences and the way those sequences occurred across donors. Several DR-DQ haplotypes were handled as single units for association and clustering because linkage in the cohort was strong. Donor age, sex, ethnicity and CMV serostatus were compiled alongside the repertoire data. HLA typing included class I and class II loci at four-digit resolution. Among around 400 genotyped donors of the cohort, an average of about 240,000 unique TCR beta nucleotide sequences were sequenced per donor, 15% to 20% of them non-productive. The study combined high-throughput TCR immunosequencing, statistical association of individual TCRs with disease status, and machine learning to predict cytomegalovirus infection status. Broader findings and caveats from the paper: Sequencing depth was assumed to be roughly uniform across donors in the presence/absence analyses, though that assumption may not hold. The study listed 150 to 200 TCR beta chains as associated with cytomegalovirus. According to a later genetic analysis, donors in an Asian-associated ancestry cluster had fewer N-insertions in productive TCRs than the approximately 710-donor mean. Only TCR beta chains were sequenced in this cohort, and the absence of alpha or paired-chain data limited detectable features. In vitro tests confirmed that a few of the cytomegalovirus-associated TCR beta chains recognize cytomegalovirus antigens. In a later analysis, most CMV-associated TCR beta chains were found to appear HLA-restricted, with HLA associations seemingly driven largely by CMV exposure. A later analysis reported that several top co-occurrence clusters appeared linked to parvovirus B19, influenza, CMV and Epstein-Barr virus. For the cohort, immune exposure information was limited to CMV serostatus. Compared with equally common non-associated chains, HLA-associated TCR beta chains in a later analysis were more clonally expanded and had lower generation probabilities. Specific HLA alleles were associated with 15,000 to 20,000 TCR beta sequences at a false discovery rate of 0.05 in a later analysis. Assigning TCR associations to individual alleles was difficult when HLA alleles, especially DR and DQ, strongly co-occurred. A cluster of highly shared sequence variants was judged likely to represent a technical artifact of the sequencing pipeline. Most TCR sequences were observed very rarely across donors, whereas some public TCRs were present in many individuals. In a later genetic analysis, a missense DCLRE1C variant was associated with V-gene and J-gene trimming of TCR beta chains, and the association was replicated in an independent cohort. Because counts were too low, roughly 18 rarely observed V segments, including chromosome 9 orphons, were left out of the earlier analysis of 587 of the donors. According to a later analysis, TCR association rates differed among HLA loci, with DRB1 alleles showing the most associated TCRs and HLA-C alleles showing the fewest. The authors suggested that the approach could potentially be extended to other disease states and immunological phenotypes. Because HLA typing was unavailable for some donors at each locus, only the typed subset was used in association tests. Because the 87-base-pair reads could not distinguish some IMGT-functional V segments, including TRBV6-2 and TRBV6-3, those segments were excluded. Linkage disequilibrium might explain the correlated functional status among segregating V segments, but an unknown experimental factor could not be excluded. A further reported finding was that TCR beta sequences accurately predicted the HLA-A and HLA-B alleles for most subjects in the first cohort. Cytomegalovirus status was reported to be diagnosed by the classifier with high specificity and sensitivity in both the original and validation cohorts. In an earlier analysis of 587 of the donors, most TCR beta V segments appeared in productive rearrangements about 90% or about 30% of the time, broadly matching IMGT annotations.

The library was generated by the immunoSEQ multiplex PCR assay. For the multiplex PCR, a mixture combining 60 forward primers for TCR Vbeta segments and 13 reverse primers for TCR Jbeta segments was used. A multiplex PCR assay on genomic DNA amplified the CDR3 region of rearranged TCR beta genes. The Illumina HiSeq System was used to sequence the amplified TCR beta libraries as 87-base-pair reads. The authors' analysis ran thus. In a later analysis, roughly 80 million unique TCR beta chains were counted across the roughly 610 repertoires, and around 11 million of these chains were shared by at least two donors. A nearest-neighbor algorithm error-corrected the raw reads and collapsed the reads into unique sequences, merging closely related sequences to remove PCR and sequencing errors. CDR3 sequences were aligned to IMGT reference sequences to assign V, D and J gene segments. For a sequence to be retained, at least a six-nucleotide match to both a V gene segment and a J gene segment was required. Rearrangements were called productive when the CDR3 lacked stop codons and stayed in frame with V and J; all others were non-productive. CDR3 was defined by IMGT convention, running from the second conserved V-encoded cysteine to the conserved J-encoded phenylalanine. Sequences without an unambiguous match to a single V gene segment were excluded from the earlier analysis of about 630 of the donors. In an earlier analysis of more than 500 of the donors, a V segment was called functional when productive rearrangements were above 56.7%, and segregating when the standard deviation between donors exceeded 5%. A statistical classification framework was developed to diagnose cytomegalovirus status using the catalog of TCR beta chain sequences. A later analysis assigned V and J genes by comparing TCR nucleotide sequences with IMGT/GENE-DB human TR gene sequences. The TCRdist pipeline was used in a later analysis to assign CDR3 sequences and most-parsimonious VDJ recombination scenarios. In a later analysis, each TCR beta chain was defined by its CDR3 amino acid sequence together with its V-gene family, and reads without a unique V-gene family were excluded. As a way to deal with suspected cross-contamination and a sequencing artifact, a later analysis dropped over 550 nucleotide sequences that were highly shared and had low generation probability. In a later analysis, a clonal expansion index for each public chain was calculated from normalized within-repertoire ranks of inferred template counts. A later analysis computed generation probabilities with a VDJ recombination model fitted to out-of-frame rearrangements, and checked the results against IGoR. In a later analysis, TCR-TCR, TCR-HLA and TCR-CMV co-occurrence was scored with hypergeometric tests, and a repertoire-size bias correction was applied to TCR pairs. To estimate false discovery rates, a later analysis permuted the HLA or CMV assignments 20 times. In a later analysis, co-occurring TCRs were grouped using DBSCAN, and TCRdist sequence similarity was added for clustering within HLA-allele-positive subsets. Repertoires with fewer than 30,000 or more than 120,000 public chains, plus five repertoires with anomalous nucleotide sharing, were excluded from co-occurrence clustering. Entries here come from immuneACCESS through TCRdb and include only in-frame sequences with V and J called. Some clones fail to appear in such tables; in the studies checked, an unresolved V gene covers under half of the shortfall, and the cause of the remainder is unknown. That table supplies the V and J calls and clone size; D and trimming were determined from the DNA. The table for this sample lists 210,000 or so clones; roughly 81% of them were counted only once. The top ten clonotypes cover around 0.23% of the sample.

Concerning this clone: Its antigen remains unidentified. Base qualities are missing; no much larger clone stands one base away.

The cohort was made up of approximately 670 healthy bone marrow donors. At the time of sampling, all cohort members were nominally healthy, though unrecorded immune exposures were likely present. The donor was CMV seronegative and was included in the group of under 450 seronegative cohort members. Each donor provided a peripheral blood sample, and peripheral blood mononuclear cells were used for TCR beta sequencing. The Qiagen DNeasy Blood Extraction Kit was used to extract genomic DNA from the blood cell samples. From the germline V gene, CDR1 is MNHNS and CDR2 is SASEGT. V is shortened by 4 bases, J by 6 bases, and the region joining them spans 12 bases. The CDR3 has 14 amino acids, counting the end cysteine and phenylalanine. Only the CDR3 DNA stays, 42 bases, in frame from base 1.

This TCR derives from a girl aged 2-9 years in good health and CMV-seronegative. The sample was PBMCs. The chain uses TRBV6-1 and TRBJ2-2, with TRBD2 as a weak D call on 5 bases. The CDR3 corresponds to CASSVGLAAGELFF. The DNA reads TGTGCCAGCAGTGTCGGACTTGCCGCCGGGGAGCTGTTTTTT.